The 11 T cell receptor beta chains below were found in one sample sequenced in a study of T-cell memory formation after mild COVID-19. Each CDR3 protein is one row after TCRdb ran MiXCR on the 5' RACE reads. The table records some 320,000 distinct CDR3 sequences, approximately 16% of them present only once. Material for sequencing was PBMCs or a T cell subset sorted from them (not recorded which). All receptors come from a man aged 18 to 29 who had mild COVID-19 (a few samples of this study predate the infection). Cell type and time point are not known.

In this sample, this clonotype turned up a few times. The chain combines TRBV7-3 with TRBJ2-7, with D unclear. CDR1 and CDR2 (germline): SGHTA, FQGTGA. This CDR3 region has 13 residues. The V gene lost 11 bases and the J gene lost 2 bases, with 16 bases spanning the gap. CDR3 region: CAPPGSVTYEQYF. CDR3 sequence (DNA): TGTGCCCCCCCCGGGTCGGTTACCTACGAGCAGTACTTC.

This chain links TRBV6-5 with TRBJ2-1; a weak D match, TRBD2 (6 bases). The length of the CDR3 is 15 residues. Germline values: CDR1 MNHEY, CDR2 SVGAGI. Deletions cut 2 bases from V and 4 bases from J, with 12 bases between. The CDR3 DNA reads TGTGCCAGCAGTTACGCGGGGTTGGGGTACAATGAGCAGTTCTTC. Translated: CASSYAGLGYNEQFF.

V and J are TRBV6-6 and TRBJ2-4; D is perhaps TRBD1 (6 bases). This CDR3 is built from 17 residues. Deletions cut 0 bases from V and 1 base from J, with 13 bases between. Germline CDR1 reads MNHNY; CDR2 reads SVGAGI (reference sequence). The CDR3: CASSYSIQGFAKNIQYF. The CDR3, as DNA: TGTGCCAGCAGTTACTCGATACAGGGTTTTGCCAAAAACATTCAGTACTTC.

The rearrangement links TRBV6-5 to TRBJ2-5, with D perhaps TRBD1 (5 bases). V was trimmed by 2 bases and J by 3 bases, leaving 10 bases between them. The CDR3 is 14 amino acids. Germline lookup yields CDR1 MNHEY and CDR2 SVGAGI. The CDR3 nucleotides read TGTGCCAGCAGTTACGGCCTACAGGAAGAGACCCAGTACTTC. This translates into CASSYGLQEETQYF.

This clonotype was seen ten or more times. The gene calls are TRBV4-1 and TRBJ2-2; tentatively, D is TRBD2 (6 bases). CDR1 and CDR2 from the germline V gene are MGHRA and YSYEKL. Trimming left V 4 bases short and J 4 bases short, with 7 bases between. The CDR3 covers 13 residues. CDR3 sequence (DNA): TGCGCCAGCAGCCCCGGGGGCACCGGGGAGCTGTTTTTT. It is translated as CASSPGGTGELFF.

This clonotype has only a few counts. The genes are TRBV6-6 and TRBJ2-2, with 10 bases that match TRBD2. V lost 7 bases, J lost 4 bases, and 9 bases stayed unmatched. CDR1 is MNHNY and CDR2 is SVGAGI in the germline V gene (reference sequence). The CDR3 covers 16 residues. DNA of the CDR3: TGTGCCAGCAACGAAGCGGGGGGGCTTGGCACCGGGGAGCTGTTTTTT. Its translation: CASNEAGGLGTGELFF.

The chain couples TRBV6-5 to TRBJ2-7; unclear D gene. The germline V gene encodes CDR1 MNHEY and CDR2 SVGAGI. V was shortened by 0 bases and J by 5 bases, with 11 bases between the two germline ends. The CDR3 extends over 14 amino acids. The CDR3 sequence: CASSYSLDTNEQYF. The CDR3 coding sequence is TGTGCCAGCAGTTACTCTTTAGATACCAACGAGCAGTACTTC.

V gene TRBV7-2 combines with J gene TRBJ2-7, with D perhaps matching TRBD1 or TRBD2 (7 bases each). V was pared by 5 bases and J by 3 bases, with 17 bases between. This CDR3 has 15 amino acids. Germline V gene lookup returns CDR1 SGHTA and CDR2 FQGNSA. The CDR3 DNA sequence: TGTGCCAGCAGCGCAACAGGGGAGGGGTACTACGAGCAGTACTTC. It codes for CASSATGEGYYEQYF.

CDR3 amino acids: CATYPGLPYNEQFF. DNA for the CDR3: TGTGCCACCTATCCGGGGCTGCCCTACAATGAGCAGTTCTTC. This chain uses TRBV10-3 with TRBJ2-1; D may correspond to TRBD1 or TRBD2 (5 bases each). The CDR3 sequence is 14 residues long. Trimming removed 10 bases at V and 2 bases at J, with 15 bases between. CDR1 and CDR2 (germline): ENHRY, SYGVKD.

This clonotype was picked up a small number of times. V is TRBV5-4 and J is TRBJ2-2; 8 bases map to TRBD1. The CDR3 runs 16 residues. J gave up 7 bases and V 4 bases, and 12 bases lay outside the gene matches. Germline CDR1 is SGHNT and CDR2 is YYREEE (reference sequence). The CDR3: CASSERQGTVGGELFF. As DNA, the CDR3 is TGTGCCAGCAGCGAGAGACAGGGGACCGTAGGCGGGGAGCTGTTTTTT.

This clonotype was observed at least ten times. V gene TRBV5-1 combines with J gene TRBJ2-3; the D gene is possibly TRBD2 (6 bases). Germline assignment: CDR1 SGHRS and CDR2 YFSETQ. CDR3 length equals 16 residues. The ends were cut back, 3 bases at V and 1 base at J, with 15 bases in the middle. Written as DNA, the CDR3 is TGCGCCAGCAGCTCGTCTCCACTAGCTGGCACAGATACGCAGTATTTT. It encodes CASSSSPLAGTDTQYF.